This T cell receptor beta chain is from a study of blood T cell repertoires in COVID-19. Study summary: Sites in the United States, Italy and Spain provided acute and convalescent COVID-19 samples. T cells, B-cell-depleted T cells, or PBMCs supplied cDNA or gDNA.

Methods used by the authors: Counts of nucleated cells, estimated from reference gene primer amplification, were obtained. Generated by immunoSEQ multiplex PCR, the TCRdb table keeps only in-frame clones and is missing some. Clone size and the V and J calls come from that table; the DNA yielded D and trimming. The top ten hold 11% of the sample, which has 90,000 to 150,000 clones, 85% seen once. The CDR3 contains 12 residues. Trimming stripped 3 bases from V and 6 bases from J, with 9 bases between. Sequenced input: peripheral blood. The gene calls are TRBV12-3 or TRBV12-4 and TRBJ2-7; D remains ambiguous. The source is a man older than 75 with acute or convalescent COVID-19. CDR3 nucleotides: TGTGCCAGCAGTTTCTCCAGAGGCGAGCAGTACTTC. It is translated as CASSFSRGEQYF.